The 15 T cell receptor beta chains below were found in one sample sequenced in a study of shared clonotypes between healthy human individuals. Terminally differentiated effector memory CD45RA+ cells were excluded by CCR7 positive selection of CD45RO-negative cells. Assay: immunoSEQ multiplex PCR; the TCRdb copy retains only in-frame clones and omits some. The sample yields about 2,200,000 clones, about 92% seen once. Input material: naive CD8+ T cells from PBMCs. All receptors derive from a man aged 18 to 29 in good health. Some clones in this sample may be carry-over from other donors' samples.

J is TRBJ2-2 and V is TRBV5-1, with D perhaps assigned TRBD1 or TRBD2 (5 bases each). The CDR3 sequence is 16 residues long. Germline values: CDR1 SGHRS, CDR2 YFSETQ. V lost 2 bases, J lost 4 bases, and 15 bases lay in between. CDR3 residues: CASSLGPGRGTGELFF. The CDR3 region has the DNA TGCGCCAGCAGCTTAGGTCCAGGGAGAGGCACCGGGGAGCTGTTTTTT. The variable domain in full, with the rest retrieved from reference TRBV5-1 and TRBJ2-2, is KAGVTQTPRYLIKTRGQQVTLSCSPISGHRSVSWYQQTPGQGLQFLFEYFSETQRNKGNFPGRFSGRQFSNSRSEMNVSTLELGDSALYLCASSLGPGRGTGELFFGEGSRLTVL.

Comment on this clone: The same CDR3 can be traced to other DNA sequences in this sample. The V and J genes are TRBV27 and TRBJ2-7, with D perhaps TRBD2 (7 bases). The germline V gene encodes CDR1 MNHEY and CDR2 SMNVEV (reference sequence). The CDR3 runs to 14 residues. Trimming shortened V by 3 bases and J by 4 bases, and 13 bases separated the two germline ends. The CDR3 DNA is TGTGCCAGCAGTTTCGGGGGGCGCGGGTACGAGCAGTACTTC. This sequence encodes CASSFGGRGYEQYF.

This rearrangement joins TRBV7-9 to TRBJ2-3; D is undetermined. V shed 4 bases and J shed 5 bases, with 16 bases lying between them. Germline CDR1 SEHNR, CDR2 FQNEAQ (reference sequence). This CDR3 comprises 15 residues. CDR3 nucleotide sequence: TGTGCCAGCAGCTCAGACGGGCTAGTACGAGATACGCAGTATTTT. As protein: CASSSDGLVRDTQYF. Together with reference TRBV7-9 and TRBJ2-3, the CDR3 gives the full variable domain: DTGVSQNPRHKITKRGQNVTFRCDPISEHNRLYWYRQTLGQGPEFLTYFQNEAQLEKSRLLSDRFSAERPKGSFSTLEIQRTEQGDSAMYLCASSSDGLVRDTQYFGPGTRLTVL.

This chain uses TRBV4-1 with TRBJ2-7; D may be TRBD1 (5 bases). The CDR3 consists of 15 residues. From germline, CDR1 is MGHRA and CDR2 YSYEKL. V gave up 2 bases and J gave up 4 bases, with 15 bases separating them. The CDR3, as DNA: TGCGCCAGCAGCCAATGGCAGGGATTATTGTACGAGCAGTACTTC. It codes for CASSQWQGLLYEQYF.

This clone was observed a few times. This chain joins TRBV4-1 and TRBJ2-7; D remains unclear. Per the germline V gene, CDR1 is MGHRA and CDR2 is YSYEKL. The CDR3 covers 13 residues. Trimming took off 1 base at V and 3 bases at J, with 7 bases between the two ends. This CDR3 is CASSQAIGYEQYF. CDR3 coding DNA: TGCGCCAGCAGCCAAGCAATAGGCTACGAGCAGTACTTC.

The chain is built from TRBV7-6 and TRBJ1-1; D call uncertain. Germline V lookup: CDR1 SGHVS, CDR2 FNYEAQ. The V end was cut by 3 bases, the J end by 4 bases, with 12 bases between. The CDR3 contains 14 residues. The CDR3 DNA sequence: TGTGCCAGCAGCTTGTGGTCAGCGGGCACTGAAGCTTTCTTT. Amino acids: CASSLWSAGTEAFF.

V usage is TRBV19 and J usage is TRBJ1-1; 9 bases line up with TRBD1. Germline trimming cut 8 bases from V and 3 bases from J; bases unmatched to any gene: 10. The germline gives CDR1 LNHDA, CDR2 SQIVND (reference sequence). This CDR3 has 15 amino acids. The CDR3 here is CASHRDREGDTEAFF. Here the CDR3 DNA reads TGTGCCAGTCACCGGGACAGGGAAGGAGACACTGAAGCTTTCTTT.

The chain combines TRBV19 with TRBJ2-7; possible D gene TRBD1, 6 bases. The germline V gene encodes CDR1 LNHDA and CDR2 SQIVND (reference sequence). This CDR3 comprises 14 residues. The V end lost 5 bases, the J end lost 6 bases, and 17 bases lay between the germline ends. The CDR3: CASSPRTANSEQYF. Here the CDR3 DNA reads TGTGCCAGTAGTCCCCGGACAGCCAATTCCGAGCAGTACTTC.

This sequence joins TRBV2 and TRBJ2-7, with a tentative D call TRBD1 (6 bases). The V gene lost 10 bases and the J gene lost 3 bases, with 22 bases spanning the gap. CDR3 length equals 15 residues. Germline CDR1 and CDR2: SNHLY and FYNNEI. DNA for the CDR3: TGTGCCAACAGGGCCGGTGGGGGCCCCGTCTACGAGCAGTACTTC. It yields the protein CANRAGGGPVYEQYF.

CDR3 bases: TGTGCCAGTAGTATAACGGTCAGGAGATACACTGAAGCTTTCTTT. Its translation is CASSITVRRYTEAFF. The chain combines TRBV19 with TRBJ1-1; D gene unclear. This CDR3 spans 15 amino acids. Trimming took off 2 bases at V and 3 bases at J, with 13 bases between the two ends. From germline, CDR1 is LNHDA and CDR2 SQIVND (reference sequence).

The CDR3 nucleotides are TGTGCCAGCAGCCTTTTTGGAGGGGGGCGGCTGAACACTGAAGCTTTCTTT. This encodes CASSLFGGGRLNTEAFF. The chain uses TRBV7-2 and TRBJ1-1; a weak D match, TRBD1 (6 bases). The CDR3 loop spans 17 amino acids. Germline V gene sequence: CDR1 SGHTA, CDR2 FQGNSA. Trimming cost V 5 bases and J 0 bases, with 19 bases left between them.

CDR3 bases: TGTGCCAGCACCCTAGGGGGGGGCGACTACACCTTC. Translating it yields CASTLGGGDYTF. The chain combines TRBV7-9 with TRBJ1-2; D is possibly TRBD1 (6 bases). The CDR3 is 12 amino acids. From germline, CDR1 is SEHNR and CDR2 FQNEAQ (reference sequence). The V and J ends lost 7 bases and 10 bases respectively, with 16 bases between them.

The CDR3 region has the DNA TGTGCCACGACGCTCCAAAGCGGAGGCCCCTACGAGCAGTACTTC. This sequence encodes CATTLQSGGPYEQYF. The V gene is TRBV28, the J gene TRBJ2-5; D might be TRBD2 (5 bases). The J call may be faulty, since TRBJ2-7 better matches the DNA end. Germline CDR1 is MDHEN and CDR2 is SYDVKM. The CDR3 is 15 amino acids.

This chain connects TRBV7-9 to TRBJ2-1; 10 nucleotides agree with TRBD2. The V gene's germline CDR1 is SEHNR and CDR2 FQNEAQ (reference sequence). Germline trimming cut 4 bases from V and 14 bases from J; bases unmatched to any gene: 5. The CDR3 contains 12 residues. CDR3 DNA: TGTGCCAGCAGCTCCGGACTAGCGGAGGAGTTCTTC. Translation: CASSSGLAEEFF.

This chain links TRBV28 with TRBJ1-2, with D maybe TRBD1 (6 bases). The CDR3 length is 15 residues. V lost 1 base to trimming and J lost 8 bases, with 17 bases between them. Looked up from germline, CDR1 is MDHEN and CDR2 is SYDVKM. This CDR3 reads CASSLYSHRVNGYTF. CDR3 in DNA: TGTGCCAGCAGTTTATATTCCCACAGGGTGAACGGCTACACCTTC.